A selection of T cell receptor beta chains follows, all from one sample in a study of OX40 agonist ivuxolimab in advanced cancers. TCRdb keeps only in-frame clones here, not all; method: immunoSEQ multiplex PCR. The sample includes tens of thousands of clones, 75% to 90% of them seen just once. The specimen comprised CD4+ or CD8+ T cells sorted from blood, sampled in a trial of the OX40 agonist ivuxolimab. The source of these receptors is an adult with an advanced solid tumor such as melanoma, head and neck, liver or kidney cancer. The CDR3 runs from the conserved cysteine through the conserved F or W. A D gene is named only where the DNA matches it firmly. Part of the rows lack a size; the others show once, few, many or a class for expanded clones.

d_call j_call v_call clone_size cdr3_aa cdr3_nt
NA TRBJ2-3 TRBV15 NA CATTPDHGSTDTQYF TGTGCCACCACCCCGGACCACGGAAGCACAGATACGCAGTATTTT
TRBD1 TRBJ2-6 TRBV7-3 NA CASSLTGQWGSGANVLTF TGTGCCAGCAGCTTAACGGGACAGTGGGGCTCTGGGGCCAACGTCCTGACTTTC
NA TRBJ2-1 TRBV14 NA CASSPKIRGDYNEQFF TGTGCCAGCAGCCCCAAGATCAGGGGGGACTACAATGAGCAGTTCTTC
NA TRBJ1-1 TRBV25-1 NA CASSYLGGTEAFF TGTGCCAGCAGTTATCTTGGTGGCACTGAAGCTTTCTTT
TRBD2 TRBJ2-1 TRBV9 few CASSVVSGSYNEQFF TGTGCCAGCAGCGTAGTTAGCGGGAGCTACAATGAGCAGTTCTTC
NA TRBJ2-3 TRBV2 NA CASETGVITDTQYF TGTGCCAGTGAAACGGGAGTCATCACAGATACGCAGTATTTT
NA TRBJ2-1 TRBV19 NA CASTPMDSYNEQFF TGTGCCAGTACCCCCATGGACAGCTACAATGAGCAGTTCTTC
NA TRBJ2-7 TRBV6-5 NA CASTVQVATYEQYF TGTGCCAGCACAGTACAGGTTGCCACCTACGAGCAGTACTTC
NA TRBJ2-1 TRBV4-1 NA CASSRKLDSPRGNEQFF TGCGCCAGCAGCCGGAAGCTGGACTCTCCCCGCGGGAATGAGCAGTTCTTC
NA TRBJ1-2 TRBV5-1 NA CASSADLGESGYTF TGCGCCAGCAGCGCCGACCTCGGGGAGAGTGGCTACACCTTC
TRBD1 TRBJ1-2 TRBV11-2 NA CASSSRTPGTGDIYGYTF TGTGCCAGCAGTTCCCGAACCCCCGGGACAGGGGATATCTATGGCTACACCTTC
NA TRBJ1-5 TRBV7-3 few CASSLAHDQPQHF TGTGCCAGCAGCTTAGCCCACGATCAGCCCCAGCATTTT
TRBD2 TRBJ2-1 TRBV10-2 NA CASSEYSGRANEQFF TGCGCCAGCAGTGAGTACAGCGGGAGGGCCAATGAGCAGTTCTTC
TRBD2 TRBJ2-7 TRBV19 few CASSIRGGNNYEQYF TGTGCCAGTAGTATTCGGGGGGGGAATAATTACGAGCAGTACTTC
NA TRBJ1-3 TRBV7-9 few CASSIWGSGNTIYF TGTGCCAGCAGTATTTGGGGCTCTGGAAACACCATATATTTT
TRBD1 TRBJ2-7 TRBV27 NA CASSLGQASYEQYF TGTGCCAGCAGTTTAGGACAGGCGTCCTACGAGCAGTACTTC
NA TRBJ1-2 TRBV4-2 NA CASSQVLSGYGWGYTF TGTGCCAGCAGCCAAGTTTTATCCGGGTATGGATGGGGCTACACCTTC
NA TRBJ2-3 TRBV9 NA CASSVVQGRLDTQYF TGTGCCAGCAGCGTAGTTCAGGGGCGTTTGGATACGCAGTATTTT
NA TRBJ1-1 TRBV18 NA CASSLTANTEAFF TGTGCCAGCTCCCTCACAGCGAACACTGAAGCTTTCTTT
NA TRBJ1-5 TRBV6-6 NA CASTPGRASNQPQHF TGTGCCAGCACCCCGGGACGGGCTAGCAATCAGCCCCAGCATTTT
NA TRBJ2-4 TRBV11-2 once CASSAPQGQIAKNIQYF TGTGCCAGCAGCGCCCCACAGGGCCAAATAGCCAAAAACATTCAGTACTTC
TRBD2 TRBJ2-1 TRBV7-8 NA CASSLILAGGNNEQFF TGTGCCAGCAGCCTTATTCTAGCGGGAGGTAACAATGAGCAGTTCTTC
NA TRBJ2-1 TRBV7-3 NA CASSLTYSEEASSHNEQFF TGTGCCAGCAGCTTAACGTACAGTGAGGAGGCTAGCTCCCACAATGAGCAGTTCTTC
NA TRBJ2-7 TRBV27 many CASSLSPEGNEQYF TGTGCCAGCAGTTTATCCCCCGAGGGCAACGAGCAGTACTTC
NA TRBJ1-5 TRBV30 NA CAWSMEGNQPQHF TGTGCCTGGAGTATGGAGGGGAACCAGCCCCAGCATTTT
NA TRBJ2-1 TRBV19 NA CASHLGESSYNEQFF TGTGCCAGCCACCTAGGCGAGAGTTCCTACAATGAGCAGTTCTTC
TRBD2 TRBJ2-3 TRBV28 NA CASVSLGRESTDTQYF TGTGCCAGCGTCTCTTTGGGGCGGGAGAGCACAGATACGCAGTATTTT
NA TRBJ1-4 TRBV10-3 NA CAISTGTNEKLFF TGTGCCATCAGTACCGGGACCAATGAAAAACTGTTTTTT
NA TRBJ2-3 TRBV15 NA CATSRVDTQYF TGTGCCACCAGCAGAGTCGATACGCAGTATTTT
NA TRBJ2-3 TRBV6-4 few CASSDGAHSSTDTQYF TGTGCCAGCAGTGACGGGGCACATTCTAGCACAGATACGCAGTATTTT
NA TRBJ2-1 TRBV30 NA CAWNPDYNEQFF TGTGCCTGGAACCCCGATTACAATGAGCAGTTCTTC
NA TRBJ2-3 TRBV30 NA CAWSVLTTDTQYF TGTGCCTGGAGTGTGCTAACCACAGATACGCAGTATTTT
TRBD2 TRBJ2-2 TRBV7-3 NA CASSSLPTSGSGNTGELFF TGTGCCAGCAGCTCCCTCCCGACTAGCGGGAGTGGGAACACCGGGGAGCTGTTTTTT
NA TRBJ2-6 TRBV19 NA CASSQDRFFSGANVLTF TGTGCCAGTAGTCAGGACAGATTTTTCTCTGGGGCCAACGTCCTGACTTTC
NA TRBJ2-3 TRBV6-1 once CASSDQAETSTDTQYF TGTGCCAGCAGTGACCAAGCGGAAACTAGCACAGATACGCAGTATTTT
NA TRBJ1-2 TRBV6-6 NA CASSYEEDYGYTF TGTGCCAGCAGTTACGAGGAGGACTATGGCTACACCTTC
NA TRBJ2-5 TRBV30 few CAWSKLARETQYF TGTGCCTGGAGTAAACTAGCTCGAGAGACCCAGTACTTC
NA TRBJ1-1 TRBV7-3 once CASSIVGLNTEAFF TGTGCCAGCAGTATCGTGGGCTTGAACACTGAAGCTTTCTTT
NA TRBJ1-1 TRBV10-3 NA CAISEWGGTEAFF TGTGCCATCAGTGAGTGGGGCGGGACTGAAGCTTTCTTT
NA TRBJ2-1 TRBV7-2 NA CASSLRAGPSGGNEQFF TGTGCCAGCAGCTTACGCGCGGGACCGAGCGGTGGGAATGAGCAGTTCTTC
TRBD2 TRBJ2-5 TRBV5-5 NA CASSLAIGTSSQETQYF TGTGCCAGCAGCTTGGCGATCGGGACTAGTTCTCAGGAGACCCAGTACTTC
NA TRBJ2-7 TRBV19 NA CASSRTNYYEQYF TGTGCCAGTAGCCGGACTAATTACTACGAGCAGTACTTC
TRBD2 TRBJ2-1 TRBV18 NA CASSLRRVPGLDRYNEQFF TGTGCCAGCTCACTTCGGCGCGTTCCTGGACTAGATCGCTACAATGAGCAGTTCTTC
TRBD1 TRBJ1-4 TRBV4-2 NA CASSQTGGTGNEKLFF TGTGCCAGCAGCCAGACTGGCGGGACAGGGAATGAAAAACTGTTTTTT
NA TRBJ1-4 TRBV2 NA CASSLLRGEVEKLFF TGTGCCAGCAGCTTGCTTCGGGGGGAGGTAGAAAAACTGTTTTTT
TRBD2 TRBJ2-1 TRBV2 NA CASSELRLAGNEQFF TGTGCCAGCAGTGAACTCCGACTAGCAGGCAATGAGCAGTTCTTC
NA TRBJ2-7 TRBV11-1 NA CASSRAGILYEQYF TGTGCCAGCAGCCGCGCCGGGATTCTATACGAGCAGTACTTC
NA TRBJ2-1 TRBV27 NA CASRAGTGFYNEQFF TGTGCCAGCAGGGCCGGGACGGGGTTCTACAATGAGCAGTTCTTC